This T cell receptor (beta chain) was recovered during a study of blood T cell repertoires in COVID-19. The germline V gene encodes CDR1 PRHDT and CDR2 FYEKMQ (reference sequence). The CDR3 loop spans 15 amino acids. The germline V and J ends were trimmed by 5 bases and 3 bases, with 13 bases remaining between them. Clones were sequenced by immunoSEQ multiplex PCR, and TCRdb holds only the in-frame ones, with some missing. The sample lists over 85,000 clones; roughly 80% were seen once. The sample consisted of peripheral blood. The V and J genes are TRBV13 and TRBJ2-2; possible D gene TRBD2, 6 bases. The sequence derives from a man aged 45 to 65 with acute or convalescent COVID-19. In nucleotides, the CDR3 is TGTGCCAGCAGCACTGGACTATCCTACACCGGGGAGCTGTTTTTT. Protein sequence: CASSTGLSYTGELFF.